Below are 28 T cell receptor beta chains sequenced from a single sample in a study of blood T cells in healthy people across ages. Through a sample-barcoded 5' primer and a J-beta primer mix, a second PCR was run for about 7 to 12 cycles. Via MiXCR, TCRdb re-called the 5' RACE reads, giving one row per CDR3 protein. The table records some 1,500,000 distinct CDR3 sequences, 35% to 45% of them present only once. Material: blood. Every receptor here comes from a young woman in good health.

The CDR3 here is CASSTGLEQTSTDTQYF. For the CDR3, the DNA is TGTGCCAGCAGCACGGGACTGGAGCAAACTAGCACAGATACGCAGTATTTT. The rearrangement uses TRBV21-1 and TRBJ2-3; the table names TRBD2, a call not compared with the DNA. TRBV21-1 represents a pseudogene. The CDR3 sequence is 17 residues long.

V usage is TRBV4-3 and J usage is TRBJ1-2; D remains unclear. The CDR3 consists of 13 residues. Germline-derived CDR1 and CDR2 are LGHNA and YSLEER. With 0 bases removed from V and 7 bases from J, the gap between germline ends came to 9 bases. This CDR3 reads CASSQDMGGGYTF. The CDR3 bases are TGCGCCAGCAGCCAAGATATGGGAGGTGGCTACACCTTC.

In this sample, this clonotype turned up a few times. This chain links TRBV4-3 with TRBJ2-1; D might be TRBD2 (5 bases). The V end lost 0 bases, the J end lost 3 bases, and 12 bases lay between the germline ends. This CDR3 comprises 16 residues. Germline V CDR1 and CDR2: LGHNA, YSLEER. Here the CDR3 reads CASSQDEGHYYNEQFF. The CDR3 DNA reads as TGCGCCAGCAGCCAAGACGAGGGCCACTACTACAATGAGCAGTTCTTC.

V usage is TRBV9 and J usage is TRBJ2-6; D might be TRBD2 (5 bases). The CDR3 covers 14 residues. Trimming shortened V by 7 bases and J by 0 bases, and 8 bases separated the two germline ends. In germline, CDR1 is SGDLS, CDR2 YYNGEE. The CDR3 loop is CASGEGSGANVLTF. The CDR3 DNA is TGTGCCAGCGGCGAGGGCTCTGGGGCCAACGTCCTGACTTTC. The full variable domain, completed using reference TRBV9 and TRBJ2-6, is DSGVTQTPKHLITATGQRVTLRCSPRSGDLSVYWYQQSLDQGLQFLIQYYNGEERAKGNILERFSAQQFPDLHSELNLSSLELGDSALYFCASGEGSGANVLTFGAGSRLTVL.

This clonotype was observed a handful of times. This CDR3 is CASSFRPAAYNEQFF. DNA for the CDR3: TGTGCCAGCAGCTTTCGACCAGCGGCCTACAATGAGCAGTTCTTC. The chain couples TRBV5-6 to TRBJ2-1; D may be TRBD2 (5 bases). CDR3 length equals 15 residues. The germline V and J ends were trimmed by 2 bases and 2 bases, with 11 bases remaining between them. Germline V gene sequence: CDR1 SGHDT, CDR2 YYEEEE.

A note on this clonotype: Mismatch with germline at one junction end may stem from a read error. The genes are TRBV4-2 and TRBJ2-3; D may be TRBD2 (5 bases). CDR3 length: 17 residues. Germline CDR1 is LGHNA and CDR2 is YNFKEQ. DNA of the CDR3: TGTGTCAGCAGCCAAGAGCTAGCCGCTTATACGGTGGATACGCAGTATTTT. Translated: CVSSQELAAYTVDTQYF.

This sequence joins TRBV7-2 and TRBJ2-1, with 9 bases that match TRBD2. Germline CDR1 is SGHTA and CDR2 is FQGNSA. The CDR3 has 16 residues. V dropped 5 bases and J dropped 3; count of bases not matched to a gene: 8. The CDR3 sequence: CASSVQLAGVYNEQFF. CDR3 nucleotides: TGTGCCAGCAGCGTGCAACTAGCGGGTGTCTACAATGAGCAGTTCTTC.

The CDR3 DNA reads TGTGCCTCGAACAGGGGAACCCCCAGCACAGATACGCAGTATTTT. Protein sequence: CASNRGTPSTDTQYF. The chain couples TRBV10-3 to TRBJ2-3; 7 bases agree with TRBD1. The V gene's germline CDR1 is ENHRY and CDR2 SYGVKD. The V segment lost 11 bases and the J segment 0 bases; nucleotides outside the gene matches: 11. The CDR3 is 15 amino acids.

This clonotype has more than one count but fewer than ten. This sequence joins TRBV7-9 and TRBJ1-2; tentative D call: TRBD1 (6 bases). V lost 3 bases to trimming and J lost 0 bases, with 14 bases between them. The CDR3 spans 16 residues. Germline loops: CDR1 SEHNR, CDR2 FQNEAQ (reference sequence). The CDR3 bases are TGTGCCAGCAGCTTTGATGGACAGCCGTCTAACTATGGCTACACCTTC. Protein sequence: CASSFDGQPSNYGYTF.

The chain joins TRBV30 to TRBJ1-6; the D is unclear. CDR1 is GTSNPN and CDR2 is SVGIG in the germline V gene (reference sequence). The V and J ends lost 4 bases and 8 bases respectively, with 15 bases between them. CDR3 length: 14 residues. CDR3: CAWKRLAEYSPLHF. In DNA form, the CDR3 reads TGTGCCTGGAAGCGTCTAGCCGAATATTCACCCCTCCACTTT. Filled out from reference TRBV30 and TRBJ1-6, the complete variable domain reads SQTIHQWPATLVQPVGSPLSLECTVEGTSNPNLYWYRQAAGRGLQLLFYSVGIGQISSEVPQNLSASRPQDRQFILSSKKLLLSDSGFYLCAWKRLAEYSPLHFGNGTRLTVT.

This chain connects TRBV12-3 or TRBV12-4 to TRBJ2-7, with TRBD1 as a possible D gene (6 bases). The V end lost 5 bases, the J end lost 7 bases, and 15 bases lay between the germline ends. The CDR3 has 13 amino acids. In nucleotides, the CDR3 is TGTGCCAGCAGTCGGAAACAGGGTAATGAGCAGTACTTC. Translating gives CASSRKQGNEQYF.

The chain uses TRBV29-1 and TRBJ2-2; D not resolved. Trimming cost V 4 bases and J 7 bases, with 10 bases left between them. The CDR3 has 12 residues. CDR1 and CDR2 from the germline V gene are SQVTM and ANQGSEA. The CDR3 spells CSVVVQIGELFF. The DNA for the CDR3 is TGCAGCGTTGTTGTCCAGATCGGGGAGCTGTTTTTT.

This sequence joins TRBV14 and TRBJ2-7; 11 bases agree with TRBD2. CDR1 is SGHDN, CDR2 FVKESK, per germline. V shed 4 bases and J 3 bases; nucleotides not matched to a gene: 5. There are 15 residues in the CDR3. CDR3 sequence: CASSRGLAGYYEQYF. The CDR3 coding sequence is TGTGCCAGCAGCCGAGGACTAGCGGGTTACTACGAGCAGTACTTC.

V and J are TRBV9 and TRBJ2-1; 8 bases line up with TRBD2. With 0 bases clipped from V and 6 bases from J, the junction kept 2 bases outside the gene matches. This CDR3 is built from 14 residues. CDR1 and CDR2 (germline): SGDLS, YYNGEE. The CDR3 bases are TGTGCCAGCAGCGTAGGACTAGCGAGCAATGAGCAGTTCTTC. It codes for CASSVGLASNEQFF. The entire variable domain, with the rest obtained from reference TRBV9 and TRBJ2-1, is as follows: DSGVTQTPKHLITATGQRVTLRCSPRSGDLSVYWYQQSLDQGLQFLIQYYNGEERAKGNILERFSAQQFPDLHSELNLSSLELGDSALYFCASSVGLASNEQFFGPGTRLTVL.

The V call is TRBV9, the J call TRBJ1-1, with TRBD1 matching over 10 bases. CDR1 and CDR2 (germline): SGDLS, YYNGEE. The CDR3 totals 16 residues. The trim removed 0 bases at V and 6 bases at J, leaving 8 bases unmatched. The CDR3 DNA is TGTGCCAGCAGCGTAGAAAGAGACAGGGGGCGATCTGAAGCTTTCTTT. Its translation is CASSVERDRGRSEAFF.

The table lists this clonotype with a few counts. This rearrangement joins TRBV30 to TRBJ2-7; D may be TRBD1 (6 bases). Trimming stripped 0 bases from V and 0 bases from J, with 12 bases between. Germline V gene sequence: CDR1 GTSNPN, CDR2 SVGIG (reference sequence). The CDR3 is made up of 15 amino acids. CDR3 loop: CAWSVPGASSYEQYF. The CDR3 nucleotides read TGTGCCTGGAGTGTACCAGGGGCCAGCTCCTACGAGCAGTACTTC. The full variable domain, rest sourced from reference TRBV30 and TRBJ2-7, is SQTIHQWPATLVQPVGSPLSLECTVEGTSNPNLYWYRQAAGRGLQLLFYSVGIGQISSEVPQNLSASRPQDRQFILSSKKLLLSDSGFYLCAWSVPGASSYEQYFGPGTRLTVT.

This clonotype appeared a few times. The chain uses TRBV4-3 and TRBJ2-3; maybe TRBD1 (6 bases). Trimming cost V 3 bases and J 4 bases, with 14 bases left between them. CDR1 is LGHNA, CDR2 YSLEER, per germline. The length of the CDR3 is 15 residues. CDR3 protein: CASSHSGKGADTQYF. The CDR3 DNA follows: TGCGCCAGCAGCCACTCCGGGAAGGGGGCAGATACGCAGTATTTT.

DNA for the CDR3: TGTGCCAGCAGCTTAGAACATGGGTACGAGCAGTACTTC. It encodes CASSLEHGYEQYF. The V and J genes are TRBV7-9 and TRBJ2-7, with D uncertain. This CDR3 is built from 13 residues. V was shortened by 1 base and J by 4 bases, with 8 bases between the two germline ends. The V gene's germline CDR1 is SEHNR and CDR2 FQNEAQ (reference sequence). The full variable domain, with the rest looked up from reference TRBV7-9 and TRBJ2-7, is DTGVSQNPRHKITKRGQNVTFRCDPISEHNRLYWYRQTLGQGPEFLTYFQNEAQLEKSRLLSDRFSAERPKGSFSTLEIQRTEQGDSAMYLCASSLEHGYEQYFGPGTRLTVT.

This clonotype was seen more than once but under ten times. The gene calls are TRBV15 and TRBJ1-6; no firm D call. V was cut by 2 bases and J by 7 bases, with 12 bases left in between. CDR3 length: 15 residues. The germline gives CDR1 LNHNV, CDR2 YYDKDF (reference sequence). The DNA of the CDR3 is TGTGCCACCAGCAGATCCCGGGTGGGGAATTCACCCCTCCACTTT. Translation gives CATSRSRVGNSPLHF.

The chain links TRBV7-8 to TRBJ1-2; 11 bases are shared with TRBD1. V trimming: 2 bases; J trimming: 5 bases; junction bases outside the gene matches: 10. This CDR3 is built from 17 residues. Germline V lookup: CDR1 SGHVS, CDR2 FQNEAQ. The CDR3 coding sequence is TGTGCCAGCAGCTTAATCTCTGGACAGGGGGCTATTTATGGCTACACCTTC. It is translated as CASSLISGQGAIYGYTF. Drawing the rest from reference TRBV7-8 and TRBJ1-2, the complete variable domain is GAGVSQSPRYKVAKRGQDVALRCDPISGHVSLFWYQQALGQGPEFLTYFQNEAQLDKSGLPSDRFFAERPEGSVSTLKIQRTQQEDSAVYLCASSLISGQGAIYGYTFGSGTRLTVV.

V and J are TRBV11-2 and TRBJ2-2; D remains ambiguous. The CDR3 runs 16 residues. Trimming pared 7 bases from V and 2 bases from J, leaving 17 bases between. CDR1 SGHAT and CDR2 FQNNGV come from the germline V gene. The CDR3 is CASTSRTGVNTGELFF. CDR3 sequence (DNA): TGTGCCAGCACCTCCCGAACGGGTGTCAACACCGGGGAGCTGTTTTTT.

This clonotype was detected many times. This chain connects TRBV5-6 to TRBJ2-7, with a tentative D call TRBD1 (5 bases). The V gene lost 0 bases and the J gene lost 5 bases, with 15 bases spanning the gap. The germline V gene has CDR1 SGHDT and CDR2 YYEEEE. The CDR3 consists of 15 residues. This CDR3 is CASSLVVQGGDEQYF. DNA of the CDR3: TGTGCCAGCAGCTTGGTGGTTCAGGGTGGCGACGAGCAGTACTTC.

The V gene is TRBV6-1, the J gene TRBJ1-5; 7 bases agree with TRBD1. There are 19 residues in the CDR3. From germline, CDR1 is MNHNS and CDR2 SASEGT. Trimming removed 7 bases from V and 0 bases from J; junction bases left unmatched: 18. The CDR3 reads CASITGTDIPVNSNQPQHF. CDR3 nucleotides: TGTGCCAGCATAACCGGGACAGATATCCCAGTTAATAGCAATCAGCCCCAGCATTTT.

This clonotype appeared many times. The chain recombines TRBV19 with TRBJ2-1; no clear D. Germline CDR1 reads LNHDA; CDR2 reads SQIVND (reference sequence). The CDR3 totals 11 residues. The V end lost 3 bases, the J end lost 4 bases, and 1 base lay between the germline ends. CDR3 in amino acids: CASSMYNEQFF. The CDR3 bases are TGTGCCAGTAGTATGTACAATGAGCAGTTCTTC.

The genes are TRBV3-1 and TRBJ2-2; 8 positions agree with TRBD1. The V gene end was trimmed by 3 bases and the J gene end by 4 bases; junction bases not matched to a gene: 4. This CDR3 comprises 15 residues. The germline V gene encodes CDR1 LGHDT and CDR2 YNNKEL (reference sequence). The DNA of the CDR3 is TGTGCCAGCAGCCACAGGGGGCGCGCCACCGGGGAGCTGTTTTTT. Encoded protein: CASSHRGRATGELFF.

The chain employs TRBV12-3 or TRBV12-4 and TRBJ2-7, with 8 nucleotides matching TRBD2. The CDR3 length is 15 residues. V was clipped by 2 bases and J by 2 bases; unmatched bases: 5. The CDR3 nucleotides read TGTGCCAGCAGTTTATCCACTAGCGGAACCTACGAGCAGTACTTC. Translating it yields CASSLSTSGTYEQYF.

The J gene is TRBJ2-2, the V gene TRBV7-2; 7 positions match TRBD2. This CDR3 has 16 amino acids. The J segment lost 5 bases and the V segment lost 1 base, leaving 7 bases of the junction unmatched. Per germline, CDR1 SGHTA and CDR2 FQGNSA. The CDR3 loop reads CASSLETSELTGELFF. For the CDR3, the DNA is TGTGCCAGCAGCTTAGAAACTAGCGAGCTTACCGGGGAGCTGTTTTTT.

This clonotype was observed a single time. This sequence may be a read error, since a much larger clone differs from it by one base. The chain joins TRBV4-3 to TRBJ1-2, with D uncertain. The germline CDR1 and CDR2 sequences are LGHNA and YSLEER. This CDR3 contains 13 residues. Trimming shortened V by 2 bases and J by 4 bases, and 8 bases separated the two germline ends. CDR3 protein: CASSQTLGYGYTF. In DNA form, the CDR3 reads TGCGCCAGCAGCCAAACACTGGGCTATGGCTACACCTTC.